These 21 T cell receptor beta chains were sequenced from one sample in a study of shared clonotypes between healthy human individuals. Generated by immunoSEQ multiplex PCR, the TCRdb table keeps only in-frame clones and is missing some. The top ten clones hold around 0.13% of a sample with about 2 million clones, 95% of them seen once. Sequencing was done on a sample of naive CD4+ T cells sorted from blood. Subset described: CD45RA+ positively selected. These receptors all come from a man younger than 30 in good health.

For this clone: Distinct nucleotide sequences in the sample also encode this CDR3. The chain is built from TRBV5-4 and TRBJ2-5; D call uncertain. The CDR3 totals 13 residues. The V gene lost 1 base and the J gene lost 1 base, with 5 bases spanning the gap. Germline V gene data show CDR1 as SGHNT and CDR2 as YYREEE (reference sequence). CDR3 in amino acids: CASSLNSQETQYF. DNA for the CDR3: TGTGCCAGCAGCTTGAACAGCCAAGAGACCCAGTACTTC.

The chain combines TRBV12-5 with TRBJ2-3, with 8 bases fitting TRBD1. Germline CDR1 LGHNT, CDR2 FRNRAP. This CDR3 comprises 11 residues. The CDR3 coding sequence is TGTGCCACCTATACAGGGGGAGCGCAGTATTTT. Protein: CATYTGGAQYF.

This chain connects TRBV4-3 to TRBJ1-5, with D unclear. This CDR3 spans 15 amino acids. The V gene's germline CDR1 is LGHNA and CDR2 YSLEER. Trimming removed 5 bases at V and 5 bases at J, with 16 bases between. For the CDR3, the DNA is TGCGCCAGCAGCTTAGGAGTAACAGAACATCAGCCCCAGCATTTT. Translating gives CASSLGVTEHQPQHF.

DNA of the CDR3: TGCGCCAGCAGGGGGAATCGGGACACAAGCCGGAATGAGCAGTTCTTC. As protein: CASRGNRDTSRNEQFF. The rearrangement uses TRBV4-3 and TRBJ2-1; tentative D call: TRBD1 (6 bases). V shed 6 bases and J shed 7 bases, with 22 bases lying between them. Germline V gene sequence: CDR1 LGHNA, CDR2 YSLEER. This CDR3 is built from 16 residues.

This clone was counted once. The chain uses TRBV12-5 and TRBJ2-3; D is ambiguous. Trimming left V 3 bases short and J 6 bases short, with 4 bases between. The CDR3 consists of 11 residues. Germline V CDR1 and CDR2: LGHNT, FRNRAP. DNA of the CDR3: TGTGCTAGTGGTTTACGGGATACGCAGTATTTT. Protein product: CASGLRDTQYF.

The chain links TRBV5-1 to TRBJ2-7; a weak D match, TRBD1 (6 bases). The germline V and J ends were trimmed by 4 bases and 4 bases, with 18 bases remaining between them. The CDR3 is 15 amino acids. CDR1 and CDR2 (germline): SGHRS, YFSETQ. In DNA form, the CDR3 reads TGCGCCAGCAGCCTAAATACAGGGTTTGGGTACGAGCAGTACTTC. Its protein is CASSLNTGFGYEQYF.

The rearrangement uses TRBV5-1 and TRBJ2-7, with 10 bases fitting TRBD1. The CDR3 sequence is 15 residues long. CDR1 is SGHRS and CDR2 is YFSETQ in the germline V gene. After removal of 5 bases from V and 5 bases from J, the junction contained 10 bases not matched to a gene. CDR3 DNA: TGCGCCAGCAGAACATTAGGACAGGGGGTCCACGAGCAGTACTTC. Its translation is CASRTLGQGVHEQYF.

The rearrangement joins TRBV5-4 to TRBJ2-1; D possibly corresponds to TRBD2 (6 bases). Germline CDR1 and CDR2: SGHNT and YYREEE (reference sequence). V lost 0 bases and J lost 11, with 15 bases in between. The CDR3 contains 14 residues. The CDR3 nucleotides read TGTGCCAGCAGCTTGGCAGACGTCGGGGGACAGCAGTTCTTC. Translation gives CASSLADVGGQQFF.

The chain has TRBV11-1 and TRBJ2-7, with 7 bases lining up with TRBD1. Trimming removed 0 bases from V and 2 bases from J; junction bases left unmatched: 4. The CDR3 totals 15 residues. From germline, CDR1 is SGHAT and CDR2 FQDESV (reference sequence). The CDR3 nucleotides read TGTGCCAGCAGCTTAGCGAGGGGGCAGACCTACGAGCAGTACTTC. As protein: CASSLARGQTYEQYF. The full variable domain, its missing parts supplied by reference TRBV11-1 and TRBJ2-7, is EAEVAQSPRYKITEKSQAVAFWCDPISGHATLYWYRQILGQGPELLVQFQDESVVDDSQLPKDRFSAERLKGVDSTLKIQPAELGDSAMYLCASSLARGQTYEQYFGPGTRLTVT.

The chain combines TRBV19 with TRBJ2-1, with TRBD2 identical over 7 bases. J lost 0 bases, V lost 5 bases, and 4 bases had no gene match. Germline V gene sequence: CDR1 LNHDA, CDR2 SQIVND (reference sequence). CDR3 length: 15 residues. The CDR3: CASSSSGTSYNEQFF. As DNA, the CDR3 is TGTGCCAGTAGTTCGAGCGGGACCTCCTACAATGAGCAGTTCTTC.

This clone was seen only once. The chain carries TRBV29-1 and TRBJ1-4; possibly TRBD1 for D (5 bases). CDR1 is SQVTM, CDR2 ANQGSEA, per germline. V shed 3 bases and J shed 7 bases, with 12 bases lying between them. The length of the CDR3 is 13 residues. The DNA of the CDR3 is TGCAGCGTTGATGGGGGGGTTAGTGAAAAACTGTTTTTT. It translates to CSVDGGVSEKLFF.

In the case of this clone: Other DNA sequences in this sample translate to the same CDR3. The chain joins TRBV19 to TRBJ2-3; 9 nucleotides agree with TRBD2. This CDR3 comprises 15 residues. The V gene's germline CDR1 is LNHDA and CDR2 SQIVND (reference sequence). V lost 5 bases to trimming and J lost 0 bases; unmatched junction nucleotides: 3. CDR3 residues: CASSPTSGSTDTQYF. The CDR3 DNA follows: TGTGCCAGTAGTCCGACTAGCGGAAGCACAGATACGCAGTATTTT.

This chain joins TRBV10-3 and TRBJ1-5; weak D call: TRBD1 (6 bases). The CDR3 is made up of 13 amino acids. Germline CDR1 reads ENHRY; CDR2 reads SYGVKD. V gave up 5 bases and J gave up 6 bases, with 11 bases separating them. The CDR3 loop is CAISIQGIQPQHF. The CDR3 coding sequence is TGTGCCATCAGTATACAGGGAATTCAGCCCCAGCATTTT.

The CDR3 loop reads CASSTYMGTETQYF. The CDR3 DNA reads TGTGCCAGTAGTACCTATATGGGGACAGAGACCCAGTACTTC. V and J are TRBV19 and TRBJ2-5; D possibly uses TRBD1 or TRBD2 (5 bases each). Germline CDR1 LNHDA, CDR2 SQIVND (reference sequence). The CDR3 contains 14 residues. V was trimmed by 4 bases and J by 4 bases, leaving 13 bases between them.

The J gene is TRBJ1-5, the V gene TRBV2; D gene unclear. The CDR3 has 12 residues. Germline CDR1 and CDR2: SNHLY and FYNNEI. V lost 1 base, J lost 6 bases, and 4 bases lay in between. The CDR3 here is CASSEDLQPQHF. In DNA form, the CDR3 reads TGTGCCAGCAGTGAAGACCTTCAGCCCCAGCATTTT.

V is TRBV15 and J is TRBJ1-5; D perhaps matches TRBD1 (6 bases). The germline CDR1 and CDR2 sequences are LNHNV and YYDKDF (reference sequence). Trimming left V 1 base short and J 14 bases short, with 12 bases between. The CDR3 length is 12 residues. CDR3 DNA: TGTGCCACCAGCAGAGCAAACGGGGACAAGCATTTT. Its translation is CATSRANGDKHF.

The chain recombines TRBV6-5 with TRBJ2-4; no reliable D call. The CDR3 totals 12 residues. V was clipped by 8 bases and J by 0 bases, with 5 bases between them. Germline V gene data show CDR1 as MNHEY and CDR2 as SVGAGI. The CDR3 loop reads CASFVAKNIQYF. The CDR3 DNA sequence: TGTGCCAGCTTCGTAGCCAAAAACATTCAGTACTTC.

The chain links TRBV19 to TRBJ1-1; D is uncertain. Germline V gene sequence: CDR1 LNHDA, CDR2 SQIVND (reference sequence). V lost 5 bases, J lost 13 bases, and 20 bases lay in between. CDR3 length: 13 amino acids. CDR3 sequence reads: CASSHMDRPRSFF. CDR3 coding DNA: TGTGCCAGTAGTCACATGGACCGGCCTCGTAGTTTCTTT.

The V and J genes are TRBV2 and TRBJ2-7; the match to TRBD1 covers 7 bases. V shed 2 bases, J shed 6 bases, and the junction held 13 bases outside the gene matches. Germline values: CDR1 SNHLY, CDR2 FYNNEI. CDR3 length: 16 amino acids. CDR3 protein: CASSEYWTGGQREQYF. CDR3 nucleotides: TGTGCCAGCAGTGAATACTGGACAGGCGGCCAACGCGAGCAGTACTTC. The full variable domain, with the rest looked up from reference TRBV2 and TRBJ2-7, is EPEVTQTPSHQVTQMGQEVILRCVPISNHLYFYWYRQILGQKVEFLVSFYNNEISEKSEIFDDQFSVERPDGSNFTLKIRSTKLEDSAMYFCASSEYWTGGQREQYFGPGTRLTVT.

The rearrangement joins TRBV14 to TRBJ1-1; 10 bases fit TRBD1. The trim removed 0 bases at V and 3 bases at J, leaving 10 bases unmatched. The CDR3 has 18 residues. In germline, CDR1 is SGHDN, CDR2 FVKESK. The CDR3 spells CASSQDRALGTGDTEAFF. The CDR3 DNA reads TGTGCCAGCAGCCAAGATAGGGCGTTGGGGACAGGGGACACTGAAGCTTTCTTT.

The rearrangement links TRBV5-1 to TRBJ2-7; D ambiguous. Germline V gene lookup returns CDR1 SGHRS and CDR2 YFSETQ. The V end was cut by 2 bases, the J end by 5 bases, with 14 bases between. CDR3 length: 14 residues. The CDR3 loop is CASSLAGPANEQYF. The CDR3 nucleotides read TGCGCCAGCAGCTTAGCCGGGCCCGCGAACGAGCAGTACTTC. Supplemented by reference TRBV5-1 and TRBJ2-7, the full variable domain reads KAGVTQTPRYLIKTRGQQVTLSCSPISGHRSVSWYQQTPGQGLQFLFEYFSETQRNKGNFPGRFSGRQFSNSRSEMNVSTLELGDSALYLCASSLAGPANEQYFGPGTRLTVT.